Listed here are 18 T cell receptor beta chains from one sample, sequenced in a study of metastatic and nonmetastatic thyroid tumors. TCRdb used MiXCR to call clones anew from the PCR reads. Among under 95,000 clones listed, about an eighth were seen once. All patients were untreated before thyroid surgery. Sequencing was done on a sample of blood. The receptor source for this set is a female donor with papillary thyroid cancer or a benign thyroid nodule (not recorded which). Some clones in this sample may be carry-over from other donors' samples.

This clone has ten or more counts. The chain couples TRBV11-2 to TRBJ2-3; D is possibly TRBD2 (6 bases). The CDR3 totals 15 residues. From germline, CDR1 is SGHAT and CDR2 FQNNGV. Trimming shortened V by 3 bases and J by 0 bases, and 10 bases separated the two germline ends. The CDR3 loop reads CASSLGGWSTDTQYF. DNA of the CDR3: TGTGCCAGCAGCTTGGGAGGCTGGAGCACAGATACGCAGTATTTT.

This clone was observed many times. This sequence may be a read error, since a much larger clone differs from it by one base. The rearrangement uses TRBV6-5 and TRBJ2-7; D remains ambiguous. The germline V gene encodes CDR1 MNHEY and CDR2 SVGAGI. V was clipped by 2 bases and J by 3 bases, with 8 bases between them. CDR3 length equals 13 residues. CDR3 nucleotide sequence: TGTGCCAGCAGTTACACGATTCACTACGAGCAGTACTTC. Residues: CASSYTIHYEQYF.

The V call is TRBV18, the J call TRBJ2-3; 8 bases map to TRBD2. Germline-derived CDR1 and CDR2 are KGHSH and LQKENI. The CDR3 has 15 amino acids. J lost 2 bases, V lost 5 bases, and 6 bases had no gene match. The CDR3 region has the DNA TGTGCCAGCTCATCGACGGGGGGGCCCACAGATACGCAGTATTTT. This gives the protein CASSSTGGPTDTQYF.

This clone was observed many times. V gene TRBV30 combines with J gene TRBJ2-7; no clear D. The CDR3 is 12 amino acids. V was trimmed by 4 bases and J by 2 bases, leaving 9 bases between them. Per the germline V gene, CDR1 is GTSNPN and CDR2 is SVGIG (reference sequence). CDR3: CAWTGDTYEQYF. CDR3 nucleotides: TGTGCCTGGACAGGAGACACCTACGAGCAGTACTTC. Full variable domain (remainder filled in from reference TRBV30 and TRBJ2-7): SQTIHQWPATLVQPVGSPLSLECTVEGTSNPNLYWYRQAAGRGLQLLFYSVGIGQISSEVPQNLSASRPQDRQFILSSKKLLLSDSGFYLCAWTGDTYEQYFGPGTRLTVT.

This clone was seen more than once but under ten times. A much larger clonotype is one base distant, so this may be a read error. J is TRBJ2-3 and V is TRBV25-1; 9 bases align to TRBD2. V lost 6 bases, J lost 5 bases, and 24 bases stayed unmatched. The CDR3 has 20 residues. CDR1 and CDR2 from the germline V gene are MGHDK and SYGVNS. CDR3 in DNA: TGTGCCAGCAGACCATCATCCTCGATTGGCGGGAGGGATGCTAGAGATACGCAGTATTTT. Translating gives CASRPSSSIGGRDARDTQYF.

This clone was picked up many times. A much larger clone differs from this one at a single base, so this may be a read error. This chain joins TRBV7-9 and TRBJ2-1, with unresolved D. CDR3 length: 11 residues. Per the germline V gene, CDR1 is SEHNR and CDR2 is FQNEAQ (reference sequence). Written as DNA, the CDR3 is TGTGCCAGCAGCATTAGTGTTGAGCAGTCCTTC. Translated, it gives CASSISVEQSF.

This clone was seen at least ten times. The V and J genes are TRBV5-1 and TRBJ2-1, with 7 bases that match TRBD2. V lost 3 bases to trimming and J lost 3 bases; unmatched junction nucleotides: 3. CDR3 size: 14 residues. The germline V gene encodes CDR1 SGHRS and CDR2 YFSETQ. In nucleotides, the CDR3 is TGCGCCAGCAGCTCGCGGGAGTACTACAATGAGCAGTTCTTC. It yields the protein CASSSREYYNEQFF.

Concerning this clone: This may come from a read error, since a much larger clone is one base off. The J gene is TRBJ2-1, the V gene TRBV6-2 or TRBV6-3; tentative D call: TRBD1 (6 bases). The CDR3 covers 16 residues. The germline gives CDR1 MNHEY, CDR2 SVGEGT. Trimming cost V 7 bases and J 4 bases, with 20 bases left between them. The CDR3 here is CASTPDLGQKYNEQFF. The CDR3 DNA reads TGTGCCAGCACCCCCGACCTTGGACAGAAATACAATGAGCAGTTCTTC.

This clone was recorded a few times. The genes are TRBV6-6 and TRBJ2-5; a weak D match, TRBD2 (5 bases). V was clipped by 2 bases and J by 5 bases, with 15 bases between them. The CDR3 extends over 15 amino acids. Germline loops: CDR1 MNHNY, CDR2 SVGAGI (reference sequence). The CDR3 protein is CASSYGLAGFETQYF. The CDR3 DNA follows: TGTGCCAGCAGTTACGGGCTAGCTGGATTTGAGACCCAGTACTTC.

This clone was observed many times. The chain recombines TRBV4-2 with TRBJ2-7; tentatively, D is TRBD1 (6 bases). Germline V gene lookup returns CDR1 LGHNA and CDR2 YNFKEQ. Deletions cut 0 bases from V and 1 base from J, with 10 bases between. This CDR3 is 15 amino acids long. CDR3 protein: CASSQDGRGSYEQYF. CDR3 nucleotides: TGTGCCAGCAGCCAAGATGGCAGGGGATCCTACGAGCAGTACTTC.

Ten or more counts support this clone. V usage is TRBV4-2 and J usage is TRBJ2-1; 8 bases align to TRBD1. CDR3 length equals 15 residues. The V gene end was trimmed by 4 bases and the J gene end by 9 bases; junction bases not matched to a gene: 11. The germline CDR1 and CDR2 sequences are LGHNA and YNFKEQ. The CDR3, as DNA: TGTGCCAGCAGCCGTCGGACAGGGAGTTATAGTGAGCAGTTCTTC. This sequence encodes CASSRRTGSYSEQFF.

This clone was observed many times. The V gene is TRBV4-1, the J gene TRBJ2-5; 11 bases are a match to TRBD1. The CDR3 covers 17 residues. Germline CDR1 MGHRA, CDR2 YSYEKL. J lost 5 bases, V lost 2 bases, and 10 bases had no gene match. CDR3 protein: CASSQTWTGGFLETQYF. The CDR3 DNA reads TGCGCCAGCAGCCAAACCTGGACAGGGGGCTTTCTGGAGACCCAGTACTTC.

A note on this clone: A junction boundary mismatches the germline segment, possibly from a read error. The chain joins TRBV6-1 to TRBJ1-5, with D unresolved. In germline, CDR1 is MNHNS, CDR2 SASEGT. This CDR3 contains 15 residues. The CDR3 DNA is TGTGCCAGCAGTGATCCAGGAGATAGAAATCAGCACCAGCATTTT. Amino acids: CASSDPGDRNQHQHF.

This clone was detected many times. The rearrangement links TRBV6-2 or TRBV6-3 to TRBJ2-3; maybe TRBD2 (6 bases). V was trimmed by 0 bases and J by 4 bases, leaving 11 bases between them. This CDR3 has 15 amino acids. Germline values: CDR1 MNHEY, CDR2 SVGEGT. The CDR3 bases are TGTGCCAGCAGTTACTCAGGCGGGAACCCAGATACGCAGTATTTT. As protein: CASSYSGGNPDTQYF.

This clone was counted ten times or more. CDR3 nucleotide sequence: TGTGTCCATCAGCGGGCGAGGGGACAGGCCAACACCGGGGAGCTGTTTTTT. It specifies CVHQRARGQANTGELFF. The chain links TRBV3-1 to TRBJ2-2, with 8 positions matching TRBD1. This CDR3 contains 17 residues. The germline V gene encodes CDR1 LGHDT and CDR2 YNNKEL (reference sequence).

This clone turned up a few times. A read error may explain this, as a much larger clone is one base away. Other DNA sequences of this sample code for an identical CDR3. The CDR3 spells CASSRDRGLGEQFF. CDR3 nucleotides: TGTGCCAGCAGCCGTGACAGGGGTTTAGGTGAGCAGTTCTTC. This chain uses TRBV25-1 with TRBJ2-1; TRBD1 agrees at 8 bases. Germline CDR1 MGHDK, CDR2 SYGVNS. CDR3 size: 14 residues. The V segment lost 6 bases and the J segment 9 bases; nucleotides outside the gene matches: 10.

This clone has a count of ten or more. The chain has TRBV15 and TRBJ1-1; D call uncertain. CDR1 is LNHNV and CDR2 is YYDKDF in the germline V gene (reference sequence). CDR3 length: 15 amino acids. V was pared by 1 base and J by 0 bases, with 9 bases between. The CDR3 loop reads CATSRGTVMNTEAFF. CDR3 in DNA: TGTGCCACCAGCAGAGGTACGGTAATGAACACTGAAGCTTTCTTT.

This clone was found many times. The chain carries TRBV3-1 and TRBJ2-7; D might be TRBD2 (5 bases). V lost 0 bases to trimming and J lost 2 bases, with 8 bases between them. Germline assignment: CDR1 LGHDT and CDR2 YNNKEL (reference sequence). The CDR3 has 14 residues. The CDR3 nucleotides are TGTGCCAGCAGCCAAGATCCGGGAACCTACGAGCAGTACTTC. Its protein product is CASSQDPGTYEQYF.